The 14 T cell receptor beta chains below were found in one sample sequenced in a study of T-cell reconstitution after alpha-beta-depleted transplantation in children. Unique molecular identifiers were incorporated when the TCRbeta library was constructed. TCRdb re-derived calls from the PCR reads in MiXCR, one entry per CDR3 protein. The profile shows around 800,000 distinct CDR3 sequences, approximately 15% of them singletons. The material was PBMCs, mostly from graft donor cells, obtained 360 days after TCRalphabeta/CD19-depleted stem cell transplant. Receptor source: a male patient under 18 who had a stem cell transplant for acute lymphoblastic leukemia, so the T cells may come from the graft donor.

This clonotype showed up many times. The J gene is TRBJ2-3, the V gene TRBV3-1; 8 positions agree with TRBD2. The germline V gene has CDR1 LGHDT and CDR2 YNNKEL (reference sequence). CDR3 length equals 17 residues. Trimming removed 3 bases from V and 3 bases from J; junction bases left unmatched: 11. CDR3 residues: CASSHLLAGGITDTQYF. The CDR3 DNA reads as TGTGCCAGCAGCCACCTTTTGGCGGGAGGAATTACAGATACGCAGTATTTT.

In nucleotides, the CDR3 is TGTGCCAGCAGTTACCGGACAGAGTACTACGAGCAGTACTTC. Protein product: CASSYRTEYYEQYF. The V and J genes are TRBV6-5 and TRBJ2-7; D perhaps matches TRBD1 (6 bases). CDR1 MNHEY and CDR2 SVGAGI come from the germline V gene. V shed 2 bases and J shed 3 bases, with 11 bases lying between them. The CDR3 has 14 residues.

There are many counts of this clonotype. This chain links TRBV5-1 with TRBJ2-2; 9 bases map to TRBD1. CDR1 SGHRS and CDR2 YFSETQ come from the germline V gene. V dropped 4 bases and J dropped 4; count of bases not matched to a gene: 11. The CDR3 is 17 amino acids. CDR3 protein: CASSPPNRGQITGELFF. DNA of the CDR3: TGCGCCAGCAGCCCTCCAAACAGGGGGCAAATCACCGGGGAGCTGTTTTTT.

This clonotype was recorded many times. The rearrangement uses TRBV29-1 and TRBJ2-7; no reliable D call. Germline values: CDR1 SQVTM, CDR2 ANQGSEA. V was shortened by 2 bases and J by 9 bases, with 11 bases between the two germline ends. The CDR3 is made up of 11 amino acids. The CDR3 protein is CSVERASGQYF. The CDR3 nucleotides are TGCAGCGTTGAAAGGGCATCCGGGCAGTACTTC.

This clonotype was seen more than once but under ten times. This chain's CDR3 is CASSLRERVADTQYF. In nucleotides, the CDR3 is TGCGCCAGCAGCTTACGGGAGAGAGTGGCCGATACGCAGTATTTT. The V call is TRBV5-1, the J call TRBJ2-3; possible D gene TRBD2, 6 bases. The CDR3 totals 15 residues. Germline CDR1 is SGHRS and CDR2 is YFSETQ. V dropped 2 bases and J dropped 6 bases, with 16 bases sitting between them.

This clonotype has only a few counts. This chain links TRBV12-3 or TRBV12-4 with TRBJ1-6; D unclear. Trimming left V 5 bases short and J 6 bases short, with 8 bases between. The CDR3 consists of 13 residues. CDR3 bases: TGTGCCAGCAGTACCCGGGGTAATTCACCCCTCCACTTT. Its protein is CASSTRGNSPLHF.

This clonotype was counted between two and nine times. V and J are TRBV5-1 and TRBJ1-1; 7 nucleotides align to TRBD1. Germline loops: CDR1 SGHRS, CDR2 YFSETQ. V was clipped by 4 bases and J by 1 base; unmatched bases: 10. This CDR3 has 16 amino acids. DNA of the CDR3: TGCGCCAGCAGCCCACACTCGGGACAGCCGAACACTGAAGCTTTCTTT. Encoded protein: CASSPHSGQPNTEAFF.

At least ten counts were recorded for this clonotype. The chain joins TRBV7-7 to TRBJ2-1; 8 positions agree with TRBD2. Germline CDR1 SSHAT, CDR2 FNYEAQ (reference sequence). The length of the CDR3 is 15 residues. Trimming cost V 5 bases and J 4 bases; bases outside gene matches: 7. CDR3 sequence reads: CASSPNSGAYNEQFF. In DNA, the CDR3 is TGTGCCAGCAGCCCAAATAGCGGGGCTTACAATGAGCAGTTCTTC.

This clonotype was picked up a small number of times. The CDR3 sequence is CSARRGGPKIGELFF. Here the CDR3 DNA reads TGCAGTGCTAGGAGAGGGGGCCCGAAAATAGGGGAGCTGTTTTTT. The rearrangement joins TRBV20-1 to TRBJ2-2, with 7 bases aligning to TRBD1. The germline CDR1 and CDR2 sequences are DFQATT and SNEGSKA (reference sequence). CDR3 size: 15 residues. The V and J ends lost 3 bases and 8 bases, in that order; junction bases with no gene match: 12.

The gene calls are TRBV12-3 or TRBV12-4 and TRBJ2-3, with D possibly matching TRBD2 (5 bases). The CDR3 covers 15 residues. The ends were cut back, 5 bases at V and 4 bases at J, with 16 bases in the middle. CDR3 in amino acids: CASSPFTRSADTQYF. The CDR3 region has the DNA TGTGCCAGCAGTCCCTTCACCCGTAGCGCAGATACGCAGTATTTT.

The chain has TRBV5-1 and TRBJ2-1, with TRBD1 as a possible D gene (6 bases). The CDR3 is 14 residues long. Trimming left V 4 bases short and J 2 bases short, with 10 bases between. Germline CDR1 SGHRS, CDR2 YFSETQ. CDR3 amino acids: CASSTGQAYNEQFF. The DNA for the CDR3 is TGCGCCAGCAGCACGGGACAAGCCTACAATGAGCAGTTCTTC. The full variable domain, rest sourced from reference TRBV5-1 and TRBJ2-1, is KAGVTQTPRYLIKTRGQQVTLSCSPISGHRSVSWYQQTPGQGLQFLFEYFSETQRNKGNFPGRFSGRQFSNSRSEMNVSTLELGDSALYLCASSTGQAYNEQFFGPGTRLTVL.

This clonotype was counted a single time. The CDR3 nucleotides are TGCGCCAGCAGCCATGTGGGGGAAGCCTATGGCTACACCTTC. Protein sequence: CASSHVGEAYGYTF. This chain uses TRBV5-1 with TRBJ1-2; tentative D call: TRBD1 (5 bases). Germline assignment: CDR1 SGHRS and CDR2 YFSETQ. V gave up 4 bases and J gave up 4 bases, with 14 bases separating them. The CDR3 totals 14 residues.

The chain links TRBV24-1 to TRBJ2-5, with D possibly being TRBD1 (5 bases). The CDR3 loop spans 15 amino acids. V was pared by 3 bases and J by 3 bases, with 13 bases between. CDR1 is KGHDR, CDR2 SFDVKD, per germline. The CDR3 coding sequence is TGTGCCACCAGTGATCCGACAGTTACCAAAGAGACCCAGTACTTC. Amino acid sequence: CATSDPTVTKETQYF.

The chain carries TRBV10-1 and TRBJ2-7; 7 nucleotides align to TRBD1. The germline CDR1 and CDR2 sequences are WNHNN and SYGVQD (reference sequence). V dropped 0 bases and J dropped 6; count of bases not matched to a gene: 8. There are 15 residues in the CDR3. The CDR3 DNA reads TGCGCCAGCAGTGAGTCGTTTGACAGGGAAGTCGAGCAGTACTTC. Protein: CASSESFDREVEQYF.